What follows are 3 T cell receptor beta chains derived from one specimen sequenced in a study of blood T cell dynamics during melanoma immunotherapy. Using immunoSEQ multiplex PCR, the repertoire was profiled, and TCRdb retains in-frame clones only, with some absent. The table lists 8,500 to 11,000 clones, more than 85% of them singletons, with about 3.8% in the top ten. Time point of the sample: week 3, after first cycle of checkpoint inhibitor. The specimen comprised blood, sampled from a patient treated with checkpoint blockade. These receptors were obtained from a human donor with melanoma.

The chain employs TRBV5-1 and TRBJ1-1, with D possibly TRBD1 on 5 matching bases. V lost 2 bases, J lost 2 bases, and 7 bases lay in between. CDR1 is SGHRS and CDR2 is YFSETQ in the germline V gene. The CDR3 extends over 13 amino acids. The CDR3 DNA sequence: TGCGCCAGCAGCTTCGGGGGAAACACTGAAGCTTTCTTT. It translates to CASSFGGNTEAFF.

The rearrangement uses TRBV6-5 and TRBJ1-5; D is uncertain. V gave up 6 bases and J gave up 7 bases, with 19 bases separating them. This CDR3 region has 15 residues. Germline V gene data show CDR1 as MNHEY and CDR2 as SVGAGI. The DNA for the CDR3 is TGTGCCAGCAGCCCCGGCTTCGGGGTAGGGCAGCCCCAGCATTTT. Protein sequence: CASSPGFGVGQPQHF.

This clone was observed a single time. The chain employs TRBV6-5 and TRBJ1-1; unclear D gene. Deletions cut 2 bases from V and 1 base from J, with 8 bases between. This CDR3 is 14 amino acids long. The germline CDR1 and CDR2 sequences are MNHEY and SVGAGI. The chain's CDR3 is CASSYVAANTEAFF. The CDR3 bases are TGTGCCAGCAGTTACGTGGCAGCGAACACTGAAGCTTTCTTT.